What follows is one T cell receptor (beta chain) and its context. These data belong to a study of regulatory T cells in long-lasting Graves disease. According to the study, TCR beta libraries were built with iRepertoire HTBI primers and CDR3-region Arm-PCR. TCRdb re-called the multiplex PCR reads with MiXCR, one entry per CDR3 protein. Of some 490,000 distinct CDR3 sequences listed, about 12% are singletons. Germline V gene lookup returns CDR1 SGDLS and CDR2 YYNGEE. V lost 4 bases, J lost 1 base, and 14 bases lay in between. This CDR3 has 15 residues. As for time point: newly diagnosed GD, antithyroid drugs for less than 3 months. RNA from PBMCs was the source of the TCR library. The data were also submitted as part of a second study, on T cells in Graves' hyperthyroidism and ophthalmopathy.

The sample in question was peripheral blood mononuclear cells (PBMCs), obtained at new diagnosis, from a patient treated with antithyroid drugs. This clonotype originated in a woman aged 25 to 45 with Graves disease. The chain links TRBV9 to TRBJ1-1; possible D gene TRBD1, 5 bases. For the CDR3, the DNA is TGTGCCAGCAGCCAATCGGGTGGACAGAACACTGAAGCTTTCTTT. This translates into CASSQSGGQNTEAFF.